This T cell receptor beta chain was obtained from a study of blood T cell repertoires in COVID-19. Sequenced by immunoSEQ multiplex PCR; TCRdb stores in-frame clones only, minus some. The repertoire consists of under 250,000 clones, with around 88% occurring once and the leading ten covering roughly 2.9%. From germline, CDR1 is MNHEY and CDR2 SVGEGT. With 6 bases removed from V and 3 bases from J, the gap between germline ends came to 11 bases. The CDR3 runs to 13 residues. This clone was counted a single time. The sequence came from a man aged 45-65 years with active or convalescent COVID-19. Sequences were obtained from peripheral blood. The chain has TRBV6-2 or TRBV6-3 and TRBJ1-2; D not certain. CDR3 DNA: TGTGCCAGCAGCTTCGACACGGACTATGGCTACACCTTC. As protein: CASSFDTDYGYTF.